This T cell receptor (beta chain) is from a study of HIV-infected children after antiretroviral therapy interruption. Study details: Interruption group median age around 8.8 years; continuous group 7 to 8 years. Weeks 0, 12, interruption end (24 or 48), and about 3 years post-study gave interruption-arm samples. Study conclusions and caveats: Naive CD4+ CDR3 sharing between time points fell after interruption began. By the end of treatment interruption, naive CD4+ clonality (Gini) increased.

As to treatment: PENTA 11 planned treatment interruption arm or continuous ART arm. This clonotype was seen more than once but under ten times. Antigen: not known. RNA-based 3' RACE libraries used unique molecular identifiers. TCRdb reanalysed the 3' RACE reads using MiXCR and keeps one entry per CDR3 protein. The profile shows more than 85,000 distinct CDR3 sequences, approximately 6.9% of them singletons. Germline lookup yields CDR1 MNHEY and CDR2 SMNVEV (reference sequence). Unmatched junction bases numbered 7, after V lost 8 bases and J lost 4 bases. CDR3 length equals 14 residues. The sequencing used CD45RA+ CD4+ T cells from PBMCs, pooled from several time points, collected from a donor given antiretroviral therapy, either interrupted or continuous. The subset: naive CD4+ CD45RA+ CD45RO- T cells. The gene calls are TRBV27 and TRBJ1-4; 7 bases fit TRBD1. The sequence came from a pool of human donors with HIV. The CDR3 DNA follows: TGTGCCAGCCGAACGGGACAGTATAATGAAAAACTGTTTTTT. It specifies CASRTGQYNEKLFF.